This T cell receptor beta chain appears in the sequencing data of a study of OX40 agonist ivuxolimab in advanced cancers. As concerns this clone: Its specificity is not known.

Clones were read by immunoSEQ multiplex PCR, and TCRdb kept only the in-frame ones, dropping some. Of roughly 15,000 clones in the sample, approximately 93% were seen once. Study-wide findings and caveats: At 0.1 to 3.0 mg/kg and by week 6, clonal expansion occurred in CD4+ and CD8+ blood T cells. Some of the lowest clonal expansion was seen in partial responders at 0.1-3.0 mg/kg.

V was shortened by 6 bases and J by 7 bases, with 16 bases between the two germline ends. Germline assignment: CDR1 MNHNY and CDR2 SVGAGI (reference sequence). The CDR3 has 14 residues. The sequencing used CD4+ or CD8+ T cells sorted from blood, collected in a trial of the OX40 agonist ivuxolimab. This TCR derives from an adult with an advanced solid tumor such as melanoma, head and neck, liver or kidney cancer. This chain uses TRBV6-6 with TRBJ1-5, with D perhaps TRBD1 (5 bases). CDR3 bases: TGTGCCAGCAGAGCGAGGTCGGGGGACCAGCCCCAGCATTTT. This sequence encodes CASRARSGDQPQHF.